This T cell receptor (beta chain) originates from a study of blood T cell repertoires in COVID-19. On the study more broadly: The United States, Italy and Spain were the sources of the acute and convalescent COVID-19 samples. Sources were T cells, B-cell-depleted T cells, or PBMCs; the material itself was cDNA or gDNA.

V was clipped by 0 bases and J by 6 bases; unmatched bases: 6. Germline CDR1 and CDR2: SGDLS and YYNGEE. CDR3 size: 15 residues. In the source study's methods: For nucleated cells, counts were estimated from reference gene primer amplification. The repertoire was sequenced with immunoSEQ multiplex PCR; TCRdb's copy has only in-frame clones and lacks some. D and trimming come from the DNA, and the V and J calls and clone size come from that table. The profile shows more than 110,000 clones, less than 80% of them singletons. The sample comprised peripheral blood. The TCR originated in a man aged 55 to 70 with acute or convalescent COVID-19. V is TRBV9 and J is TRBJ2-3; 8 bases fit TRBD2. CDR3: CASSVAAGGQDTQYF. In DNA form, the CDR3 reads TGTGCCAGCAGCGTAGCTGCGGGGGGTCAGGATACGCAGTATTTT.